A single sample gave rise to the 26 T cell receptor beta chains below, sequenced in a study of CD8 T cells in ankylosing spondylitis. Each CDR3 protein gets one entry after TCRdb re-called the 5' RACE reads with MiXCR. The sample carries under 150,000 distinct CDR3 sequences, around 9.3% recorded once. The specimen was blood, either unsorted or a sorted T cell fraction (not recorded which). Source of these receptors: a male donor with ankylosing spondylitis or in good health (not recorded which).

The rearrangement links TRBV4-2 to TRBJ2-7; weak D call: TRBD1 (6 bases). Deletions cut 3 bases from V and 1 base from J, with 13 bases between. The CDR3 contains 15 residues. From germline, CDR1 is LGHNA and CDR2 YNFKEQ. Here the CDR3 DNA reads TGTGCCAGCAGCCAGGGCAGGGGTCGTTCCTACGAGCAGTACTTC. Encoded protein: CASSQGRGRSYEQYF.

This clonotype was seen many times. The genes are TRBV3-1 and TRBJ2-3; 9 positions agree with TRBD2. The CDR3 is made up of 18 amino acids. The germline CDR1 and CDR2 sequences are LGHDT and YNNKEL (reference sequence). With 4 bases clipped from V and 8 bases from J, the junction kept 19 bases outside the gene matches. CDR3 sequence: CASSPFTGGTAGGRTQYF. Here the CDR3 DNA reads TGTGCCAGCAGCCCCTTCACGGGGGGGACAGCGGGAGGTCGTACGCAGTATTTT.

Many counts were recorded for this clonotype. The chain employs TRBV5-1 and TRBJ1-1, with TRBD1 matching 7 bases. CDR3 length: 14 amino acids. Losses at the gene ends were 4 bases for V and 5 bases for J; bases not matched to a gene: 8. Looked up from germline, CDR1 is SGHRS and CDR2 is YFSETQ. The CDR3 sequence: CASSRNAQGTEAFF. The CDR3 DNA reads as TGCGCCAGCAGCCGCAACGCACAGGGGACTGAAGCTTTCTTT.

There are many counts of this clonotype. The chain is built from TRBV7-6 and TRBJ1-4; D is possibly TRBD1 (5 bases). The germline gives CDR1 SGHVS, CDR2 FNYEAQ. V lost 1 base, J lost 0 bases, and 12 bases lay in between. The CDR3 covers 17 residues. The CDR3 nucleotides read TGTGCCAGCAGCTTAGGATGGGGACGGACAACTAATGAAAAACTGTTTTTT. Protein: CASSLGWGRTTNEKLFF.

The chain recombines TRBV7-2 with TRBJ1-4; D call uncertain. This CDR3 is 13 amino acids long. Trimming pared 1 base from V and 5 bases from J, leaving 5 bases between. Germline lookup yields CDR1 SGHTA and CDR2 FQGNSA. In DNA form, the CDR3 reads TGTGCCAGCAGCTTAGGAAGGAATGAAAAACTGTTTTTT. Protein: CASSLGRNEKLFF.

This clonotype was observed many times. The rearrangement joins TRBV10-3 to TRBJ2-5; no definite D call. The V gene lost 4 bases and the J gene lost 5 bases, with 5 bases spanning the gap. Germline assignment: CDR1 ENHRY and CDR2 SYGVKD. The CDR3 loop spans 11 amino acids. Written as DNA, the CDR3 is TGTGCCATCAGTGGTGGTGAGACCCAGTACTTC. Its protein is CAISGGETQYF.

This clonotype is medium-sized. The chain has TRBV29-1 and TRBJ2-2; D uncertain. This CDR3 has 13 amino acids. The V gene's germline CDR1 is SQVTM and CDR2 ANQGSEA. Trimming pared 6 bases from V and 5 bases from J, leaving 13 bases between. CDR3 nucleotide sequence: TGCAGCGTCTCATTCGTTGGGACCGGGGAGCTGTTTTTT. Amino acids: CSVSFVGTGELFF.

Ten or more counts support this clonotype. In nucleotides, the CDR3 is TGTGCCACCAGCAGAGAACCGTCAGATACGCAGTATTTT. It specifies CATSREPSDTQYF. The chain employs TRBV15 and TRBJ2-3; D gene ambiguous. The CDR3 covers 13 residues. The germline V gene has CDR1 LNHNV and CDR2 YYDKDF (reference sequence). V was pared by 0 bases and J by 4 bases, with 5 bases between.

This clonotype has ten or more counts. The chain is built from TRBV20-1 and TRBJ2-1; 11 nucleotides line up with TRBD2. Germline loops: CDR1 DFQATT, CDR2 SNEGSKA (reference sequence). V gave up 5 bases and J gave up 6 bases; unmatched junction bases: 6. CDR3 length equals 14 residues. CDR3 sequence (DNA): TGCAGTGCTTATAGCGGGAGGGCCGGCAATGAGCAGTTCTTC. It specifies CSAYSGRAGNEQFF.

This clonotype occurred many times. The chain joins TRBV7-9 to TRBJ2-1, with D unclear. This CDR3 is 11 amino acids long. Germline V gene data show CDR1 as SEHNR and CDR2 as FQNEAQ (reference sequence). Trimming cost V 5 bases and J 5 bases, with 4 bases left between them. This CDR3 reads CASSVDNEQFF. The CDR3 DNA reads as TGTGCCAGCAGCGTCGACAATGAGCAGTTCTTC. The whole variable domain, remainder taken from reference TRBV7-9 and TRBJ2-1, is DTGVSQNPRHKITKRGQNVTFRCDPISEHNRLYWYRQTLGQGPEFLTYFQNEAQLEKSRLLSDRFSAERPKGSFSTLEIQRTEQGDSAMYLCASSVDNEQFFGPGTRLTVL.

The V call is TRBV7-2, the J call TRBJ2-7; D is perhaps TRBD1 (6 bases). Trimming removed 5 bases at V and 2 bases at J, with 13 bases between. Germline V lookup: CDR1 SGHTA, CDR2 FQGNSA. The CDR3 is made up of 14 amino acids. The CDR3 nucleotides read TGTGCCAGCAGCCCTATCGGGACAACCTACGAGCAGTACTTC. It specifies CASSPIGTTYEQYF. The full variable domain, in which reference TRBV7-2 and TRBJ2-7 provide the parts outside the CDR3, is GAGVSQSPSNKVTEKGKDVELRCDPISGHTALYWYRQSLGQGLEFLIYFQGNSAPDKSGLPSDRFSAERTGGSVSTLTIQRTQQEDSAVYLCASSPIGTTYEQYFGPGTRLTVT.

This clonotype was detected ten times or more. CDR3 region: CASSGDLAYNEQFF. CDR3 coding DNA: TGTGCCAGCAGCGGGGACCTAGCCTACAATGAGCAGTTCTTC. The genes are TRBV9 and TRBJ2-1, with D tentatively TRBD1 or TRBD2 (5 bases each). This CDR3 has 14 amino acids. V was shortened by 3 bases and J by 2 bases, with 9 bases between the two germline ends. Germline V CDR1 and CDR2: SGDLS, YYNGEE.

The V call is TRBV29-1, the J call TRBJ2-3; unclear D gene. The ends were cut back, 5 bases at V and 0 bases at J, with 9 bases in the middle. The CDR3 is 13 residues long. Germline-derived CDR1 and CDR2 are SQVTM and ANQGSEA. The chain's CDR3 is CSVKEPSTDTQYF. The CDR3 DNA reads as TGCAGCGTTAAGGAACCTAGCACAGATACGCAGTATTTT.

As concerns this clonotype: A much larger clone lies a single base off, so this may be a read error. This CDR3 is missing its conserved last phenylalanine or tryptophan, likely due to a read error. The genes are TRBV12-3 or TRBV12-4 and TRBJ1-2; unclear D gene. The CDR3 runs to 12 residues. Trimming cost V 2 bases and J 4 bases, with 5 bases left between them. CDR3 loop: CASSLNTYGYTS. The CDR3 DNA is TGTGCCAGCAGTTTAAACACCTATGGCTACACCTCC.

As regards this clonotype: This sequence may be a read error, since a much larger clone differs from it by one base. The chain is built from TRBV20-1 and TRBJ2-1; D gene unclear. Germline values: CDR1 DFQATT, CDR2 SNEGSKA (reference sequence). The CDR3 is 14 amino acids. The CDR3, as DNA: TGCAGTCCTAGACGAACCGTCTTGAGAAATGAGCAGTTCTTC. This sequence encodes CSPRRTVLRNEQFF.

This chain connects TRBV5-6 to TRBJ2-7; 14 bases line up with TRBD2. This CDR3 region has 16 residues. Per the germline V gene, CDR1 is SGHDT and CDR2 is YYEEEE. With 4 bases clipped from V and 4 bases from J, the junction kept 7 bases outside the gene matches. The CDR3, as DNA: TGTGCCAGCAGCCCGGGACTAGCGGGAGTAATTTACGAGCAGTACTTC. Its translation is CASSPGLAGVIYEQYF.

This clonotype was seen many times. The chain carries TRBV20-1 and TRBJ1-5, with D possibly TRBD1 on 5 matching bases. The V gene's germline CDR1 is DFQATT and CDR2 SNEGSKA (reference sequence). V was pared by 2 bases and J by 5 bases, with 16 bases between. The CDR3 runs 15 residues. CDR3 coding DNA: TGCAGTGCTAGACGGACACTCGGGGTCGATCAGCCCCAGCATTTT. Residues: CSARRTLGVDQPQHF.

The V call is TRBV28, the J call TRBJ2-7, with 11 bases aligning to TRBD2. The CDR3 is 15 residues long. Germline values: CDR1 MDHEN, CDR2 SYDVKM. Trimming cost V 6 bases and J 7 bases; bases outside gene matches: 11. For the CDR3, the DNA is TGTGCCAGCAGACCAACACTAGCGGGAGCGGGGGAGCAGTACTTC. It yields the protein CASRPTLAGAGEQYF.

CDR3 in amino acids: CATSVLGALILPHHYYGYTF. Written as DNA, the CDR3 is TGTGCCACCTCCGTTTTGGGGGCCCTTATCTTACCCCACCACTACTATGGCTACACCTTC. The chain joins TRBV24-1 to TRBJ1-2, with D tentatively TRBD1 (6 bases). V was clipped by 9 bases and J by 3 bases, with 34 bases between them. CDR1 is KGHDR, CDR2 SFDVKD, per germline. This CDR3 has 20 amino acids.

The chain has TRBV7-2 and TRBJ2-1, with a possible D match to TRBD1 (6 bases). The V and J ends lost 4 bases and 6 bases respectively, with 16 bases between them. Germline V gene sequence: CDR1 SGHTA, CDR2 FQGNSA. The CDR3 sequence is 15 residues long. In DNA, the CDR3 is TGTGCCAGCAGCTCAGGACAGATTTATCCCAATGAGCAGTTCTTC. Its translation: CASSSGQIYPNEQFF.

This clonotype was observed many times. CDR3 sequence: CSARLGRRTSGRPYEQYF. CDR3 coding DNA: TGCAGTGCTAGATTGGGACGGAGGACTAGCGGGAGGCCTTACGAGCAGTACTTC. V gene TRBV20-1 combines with J gene TRBJ2-7, with 14 bases lining up with TRBD2. V lost 2 bases to trimming and J lost 4 bases; unmatched junction nucleotides: 13. Germline V gene lookup returns CDR1 DFQATT and CDR2 SNEGSKA (reference sequence). This CDR3 region has 18 residues.

The table lists this clonotype with many counts. The chain employs TRBV11-2 and TRBJ2-3; 12 bases align to TRBD2. The V segment lost 4 bases and the J segment 6 bases; nucleotides outside the gene matches: 5. The CDR3 sequence is 15 residues long. Germline-derived CDR1 and CDR2 are SGHAT and FQNNGV. The DNA for the CDR3 is TGTGCCAGCAGCTCGATCGGGACTAGCGGGGATACGCAGTATTTT. Residues: CASSSIGTSGDTQYF.

This clonotype has more than one count but fewer than ten. The chain joins TRBV20-1 to TRBJ2-7; 11 bases align to TRBD2. After removal of 6 bases from V and 0 bases from J, the junction contained 10 bases not matched to a gene. In germline, CDR1 is DFQATT, CDR2 SNEGSKA (reference sequence). This CDR3 comprises 16 residues. As DNA, the CDR3 is TGCAGTGCCCCTGGGACTAGCGGAACCTACTCCTACGAGCAGTACTTC. Its translation is CSAPGTSGTYSYEQYF.

The chain is built from TRBV12-3 or TRBV12-4 and TRBJ2-1; 9 positions agree with TRBD1. V lost 6 bases, J lost 3 bases, and 6 bases stayed unmatched. The CDR3 is made up of 15 amino acids. CDR3 residues: CASSQQGQGYNEQFF. The CDR3 DNA reads as TGTGCCAGCAGCCAGCAGGGACAGGGCTACAATGAGCAGTTCTTC.

The table lists this clonotype with many counts. CDR3 coding DNA: TGTGCCAGCAGGATCGGACTTCTAAATTCACCCCTCCACTTT. Encoded protein: CASRIGLLNSPLHF. V is TRBV28 and J is TRBJ1-6; no clear D. With 6 bases removed from V and 7 bases from J, the gap between germline ends came to 13 bases. CDR1 is MDHEN and CDR2 is SYDVKM in the germline V gene. The length of the CDR3 is 14 residues.

This clonotype turned up a few times. Compared with germline, one end of the junction differs, possibly owing to a read error. J is TRBJ2-5 and V is TRBV7-2; TRBD1 or TRBD2 may be the D gene (5 bases each). The CDR3 runs 14 residues. Germline V gene lookup returns CDR1 SGHTA and CDR2 FQGNSA. CDR3 coding DNA: TGTGCCAGCAGCCCCCCGGGGCTAGAAGAGACCCAGTACTTT. Translation gives CASSPPGLEETQYF.